This TCR beta chain comes out of a study of T cell repertoires in aging, cancer and after chemotherapy. Study as a whole: Six age groups, ranging from 30 or younger to 70 or older, included the donors.

Concerning this clonotype itself: Its antigen is not identified.

Multiplex touch-down PCR with TRB-A/B primers amplified rearranged V-D-J TRB sequences. MiXCR, applied by TCRdb to the multiplex PCR reads, yields one record per CDR3 protein. The table shows about 6,200 distinct CDR3 sequences, with approximately 27% occurring only once. TCR beta rearrangements were amplified from peripheral blood genomic DNA. Whole-study results and caveats: Healthy donors lost TCR diversity with age mainly through richness, cancer patients through richness and evenness.

This TCR derives from a human donor in good health. Sequenced material: blood.

In DNA form, the CDR3 reads TGTGCCAGCAGCTCAGGACTGGGAACCCAGTACTTC. It translates to CASSSGLGTQYF. The V gene is TRBV5-6, the J gene TRBJ2-5, with D possibly matching TRBD2 (5 bases). The germline gives CDR1 SGHDT, CDR2 YYEEEE. The CDR3 contains 12 residues. V was cut by 3 bases and J by 8 bases, with 11 bases left in between.